This T cell receptor beta chain is drawn from a study of blood T cell repertoires in COVID-19. Using immunoSEQ multiplex PCR, the repertoire was profiled, and TCRdb retains in-frame clones only, with some absent. The sample carries roughly 120,000 clones, around 76% recorded once. This clone showed up just once. Trimming stripped 3 bases from V and 1 base from J, with 18 bases between. Germline V gene sequence: CDR1 SGHKS, CDR2 YYEKEE (reference sequence). CDR3 size: 17 residues. The origin of this receptor is a man older than 75 with COVID-19, enrolled during active disease. The genes are TRBV5-5 and TRBJ2-3; D is possibly TRBD1 (5 bases). Source material: peripheral blood. The chain's CDR3 is CASSSWTAGAGTDTQYF. The CDR3 DNA reads TGTGCCAGCAGCTCTTGGACCGCTGGGGCGGGCACAGATACGCAGTATTTT.